A single sample is the source of the 19 T cell receptor beta chains below, sequenced in a study of T cells in Graves' hyperthyroidism and ophthalmopathy. TCR beta CDR3 sequences were amplified from RNA transcripts. The primer set for the first-round RT-PCR of the TCR CDR3 was HTBI. TCRdb independently ran MiXCR on the multiplex PCR reads; one entry per CDR3 protein. The table has 340,000 or so distinct CDR3 sequences, about 21% seen once. The specimen sequenced was blood. The source is a woman between 45 and 60 years old with Graves' hyperthyroidism.

The chain couples TRBV24-1 to TRBJ1-2; D not certain. The CDR3 is made up of 15 amino acids. Germline V gene lookup returns CDR1 KGHDR and CDR2 SFDVKD. V was trimmed by 2 bases and J by 4 bases, leaving 13 bases between them. The CDR3 DNA reads TGTGCCACCAGTGATTCCAGGTCGGCAGGCTATGGCTACACCTTC. It yields the protein CATSDSRSAGYGYTF.

This clonotype was detected only a few times. V usage is TRBV10-3 and J usage is TRBJ1-6, with 11 bases identical to TRBD1. CDR1 and CDR2 from the germline V gene are ENHRY and SYGVKD. Trimming at V came to 2 bases and at J to 7 bases, leaving 1 base not matched to a gene. The CDR3 is 15 residues long. The CDR3 sequence: CAISEGTGGNSPLHF. For the CDR3, the DNA is TGTGCCATCAGTGAGGGGACAGGGGGAAATTCACCCCTCCACTTT.

This clonotype was seen many times. The V and J genes are TRBV6-1 and TRBJ2-7; possible D gene TRBD1, 6 bases. Germline V gene data show CDR1 as MNHNS and CDR2 as SASEGT. The V end lost 3 bases, the J end lost 3 bases, and 18 bases lay between the germline ends. This CDR3 has 16 amino acids. As DNA, the CDR3 is TGTGCCAGCAGTGACGAGCGGTGGGGCAGGGGCTACGAGCAGTACTTC. It specifies CASSDERWGRGYEQYF.

This clonotype was detected many times. The chain uses TRBV12-3 or TRBV12-4 and TRBJ2-2, with D possibly being TRBD1 (5 bases). Trimming took off 3 bases at V and 4 bases at J, with 9 bases between the two ends. This CDR3 comprises 14 residues. The CDR3: CASSFRGGTGELFF. The CDR3 bases are TGTGCCAGCAGTTTTAGGGGTGGCACCGGGGAGCTGTTTTTT.

This clonotype was observed at least ten times. This rearrangement joins TRBV29-1 to TRBJ2-7; 10 nucleotides line up with TRBD1. This CDR3 is 13 amino acids long. Germline V gene data show CDR1 as SQVTM and CDR2 as ANQGSEA. Losses at the gene ends were 6 bases for V and 6 bases for J; bases not matched to a gene: 8. CDR3: CSVPGTGASEQYF. Here the CDR3 DNA reads TGCAGCGTGCCCGGGACAGGGGCATCCGAGCAGTACTTC.

This clonotype was counted only a few times. The CDR3 loop reads CASSYGDQETQYF. The CDR3 DNA follows: TGTGCCAGCAGTTACGGGGACCAAGAGACCCAGTACTTC. The chain has TRBV6-5 and TRBJ2-5; no reliable D call. Trimming shortened V by 2 bases and J by 0 bases, and 4 bases separated the two germline ends. The germline gives CDR1 MNHEY, CDR2 SVGAGI. This CDR3 comprises 13 residues.

A remark on this clonotype: This may be a read error, as it is one base from a much larger clone. The chain has TRBV10-3 and TRBJ2-7; 9 bases are shared with TRBD1. CDR3 length equals 13 residues. Germline CDR1 is ENHRY and CDR2 is SYGVKD. CDR3 protein: CVIRTGVEYEQYF. In DNA form, the CDR3 reads TGTGTCATCAGGACAGGGGTAGAGTACGAGCAGTACTTC.

This clonotype is a singleton in its sample. This chain connects TRBV9 to TRBJ2-3, with 9 nucleotides matching TRBD1. Germline CDR1 reads SGDLS; CDR2 reads YYNGEE. The CDR3 spans 16 residues. J gave up 3 bases and V 0 bases, and 5 bases lay outside the gene matches. The CDR3 sequence: CASSVGGTGRTDTQYF. CDR3 bases: TGTGCCAGCAGCGTAGGGGGGACAGGGAGGACAGATACGCAGTATTTT.

The chain combines TRBV2 with TRBJ1-4; no definite D call. CDR3 size: 14 residues. The germline gives CDR1 SNHLY, CDR2 FYNNEI. Between the trimmed V and J ends, which lost 6 bases and 0 bases, there was a span of 8 bases. The CDR3 here is CASSYSATNEKLFF. In nucleotides, the CDR3 is TGTGCCAGCAGCTACAGTGCAACTAATGAAAAACTGTTTTTT. Drawing the rest from reference TRBV2 and TRBJ1-4, the complete variable domain is EPEVTQTPSHQVTQMGQEVILRCVPISNHLYFYWYRQILGQKVEFLVSFYNNEISEKSEIFDDQFSVERPDGSNFTLKIRSTKLEDSAMYFCASSYSATNEKLFFGSGTQLSVL.

V is TRBV2 and J is TRBJ2-3; D might be TRBD1 (5 bases). Germline loops: CDR1 SNHLY, CDR2 FYNNEI. V lost 8 bases and J lost 1, with 13 bases in between. The CDR3 length is 14 residues. The CDR3 DNA reads as TGTGCCAGCCGACACAGGTGGGGCACAGATACGCAGTATTTT. Its translation is CASRHRWGTDTQYF.

In this sample, this clonotype turned up once. The V gene is TRBV2, the J gene TRBJ2-5; 10 bases line up with TRBD2. CDR1 and CDR2 (germline): SNHLY, FYNNEI. The CDR3 covers 17 residues. V lost 1 base and J lost 5; bases outside the gene matches: 10. This CDR3 reads CASSEGATSGNRETQYF. The CDR3 region has the DNA TGTGCCAGCAGTGAAGGGGCCACTAGCGGGAATAGGGAGACCCAGTACTTC.

This clonotype was counted many times. The CDR3 DNA follows: TGCAGTGCTACTCGACTAGCGGGACACACAGATACGCAGTATTTT. Its translation: CSATRLAGHTDTQYF. V and J are TRBV20-1 and TRBJ2-3, with 11 bases lining up with TRBD2. CDR1 and CDR2 from the germline V gene are DFQATT and SNEGSKA (reference sequence). With V trimmed by 4 bases and J by 2 bases, 5 bases remained unmatched. The CDR3 is 15 amino acids.

J is TRBJ1-2 and V is TRBV20-1; TRBD1 is a possible D gene (5 bases). CDR3 length: 13 residues. Trimming stripped 6 bases from V and 7 bases from J, with 18 bases between. Looked up from germline, CDR1 is DFQATT and CDR2 is SNEGSKA (reference sequence). The CDR3 is CSAQKARDVGYTF. CDR3 bases: TGCAGTGCACAGAAGGCCAGGGACGTTGGCTACACCTTC.

Many counts were recorded for this clonotype. CDR3 sequence reads: CASRLQGGSNQPQHF. The CDR3, as DNA: TGTGCCAGCAGACTTCAGGGGGGGAGCAATCAGCCCCAGCATTTT. The chain combines TRBV27 with TRBJ1-5; 7 bases line up with TRBD1. This CDR3 is built from 15 residues. With 6 bases clipped from V and 1 base from J, the junction kept 6 bases outside the gene matches. CDR1 and CDR2 from the germline V gene are MNHEY and SMNVEV (reference sequence).

The gene calls are TRBV28 and TRBJ2-1; the D gene is possibly TRBD1 (6 bases). The V gene lost 2 bases and the J gene lost 3 bases, with 11 bases spanning the gap. The CDR3 has 15 residues. Germline V CDR1 and CDR2: MDHEN, SYDVKM. In DNA form, the CDR3 reads TGTGCCAGCAGTTTAGTACAGGGAGTCTACAATGAGCAGTTCTTC. Translation gives CASSLVQGVYNEQFF.

Note on this clonotype: With a much larger clone just one base away, this may be a read error. This chain uses TRBV12-3 or TRBV12-4 with TRBJ1-2, with D unclear. V lost 3 bases and J 7 bases, leaving 12 bases between the germline ends. The CDR3 contains 13 residues. DNA for the CDR3: TGTGCCAGCAGTTTGAGGCAGGCCTGTGGCTACACCTTC. Translation gives CASSLRQACGYTF.

The rearrangement links TRBV19 to TRBJ2-1; 10 positions match TRBD2. The CDR3 loop spans 15 amino acids. Germline lookup yields CDR1 LNHDA and CDR2 SQIVND (reference sequence). Unmatched junction bases numbered 2, after V lost 1 base and J lost 5 bases. As DNA, the CDR3 is TGTGCCAGTAGTATAGCGCTAGCGGGGGACAATGAGCAGTTCTTC. Translating gives CASSIALAGDNEQFF.

Only a few counts were recorded for this clonotype. This chain connects TRBV10-3 to TRBJ1-2; possible D gene TRBD1, 6 bases. CDR3 length equals 14 residues. From germline, CDR1 is ENHRY and CDR2 SYGVKD. DNA for the CDR3: TGTGCAACATGGCGGGACATACAAAACTATGGCTACACCTTC. It codes for CATWRDIQNYGYTF.

This clonotype has only a few counts. The chain is built from TRBV3-1 and TRBJ2-1; 14 bases agree with TRBD2. The CDR3 is 16 residues long. The trim removed 4 bases at V and 11 bases at J, leaving 10 bases unmatched. From germline, CDR1 is LGHDT and CDR2 YNNKEL (reference sequence). For the CDR3, the DNA is TGTGCCAGCAGCCTTCCAGGGACTAGCGGGGGACAACAGCAGTTCTTC. Its protein product is CASSLPGTSGGQQQFF.